A single sample is the source of the 13 T cell receptor beta chains below, sequenced in a study of B cell selection in AIRE deficiency. The regulatory T cell sort gate was CD4+CD25hiCD127low/negative. Some clones are missing from TCRdb's copy, which holds only in-frame ones; the method was immunoSEQ multiplex PCR. Of around 20,000 clones listed, 94% were seen once; the top ten hold under 2%. Sequencing was done on a sample of Tregs sorted from PBMCs. The receptors were gathered from a human donor with AIRE deficiency.

The rearrangement uses TRBV7-3 and TRBJ2-1; D gene uncertain. The V gene lost 5 bases and the J gene lost 3 bases, with 26 bases spanning the gap. The CDR3 is made up of 19 amino acids. CDR1 and CDR2 from the germline V gene are SGHTA and FQGTGA. The CDR3 region is CASSPYVGFAAENYNEQFF. The CDR3 DNA follows: TGTGCCAGCAGCCCATATGTGGGGTTCGCGGCAGAGAACTACAATGAGCAGTTCTTC.

The genes are TRBV2 and TRBJ2-1; D gene ambiguous. V lost 5 bases to trimming and J lost 6 bases, with 17 bases between them. The CDR3 extends over 15 amino acids. Germline V gene sequence: CDR1 SNHLY, CDR2 FYNNEI. The CDR3 sequence: CASSLGILLTNEQFF. CDR3 coding DNA: TGTGCCAGCAGTCTAGGAATACTTCTTACCAATGAGCAGTTCTTC.

This chain joins TRBV15 and TRBJ2-1, with 12 nucleotides matching TRBD2. Trimming at V came to 1 base and at J to 7 bases, leaving 11 bases not matched to a gene. The CDR3 runs 18 residues. Germline V gene data show CDR1 as LNHNV and CDR2 as YYDKDF (reference sequence). CDR3 in amino acids: CATSRVVTTSGRFNEQFF. The CDR3 nucleotides read TGTGCCACCAGCAGAGTGGTGACGACTAGCGGGAGATTTAATGAGCAGTTCTTC. The variable domain in full, completed from reference TRBV15 and TRBJ2-1, reads DAMVIQNPRYQVTQFGKPVTLSCSQTLNHNVMYWYQQKSSQAPKLLFHYYDKDFNNEADTPDNFQSRRPNTSFCFLDIRSPGLGDTAMYLCATSRVVTTSGRFNEQFFGPGTRLTVL.

The V call is TRBV7-8, the J call TRBJ2-1; D gene unclear. The CDR3 runs to 15 residues. The germline V gene encodes CDR1 SGHVS and CDR2 FQNEAQ. V lost 5 bases to trimming and J lost 2 bases, with 13 bases between them. CDR3 region: CASSVRATPYNEQFF. The CDR3 DNA is TGTGCCAGCAGCGTTAGGGCAACCCCCTACAATGAGCAGTTCTTC.

V gene TRBV27 combines with J gene TRBJ2-2; D tentatively reads TRBD1 or TRBD2 (6 bases each). Germline CDR1 and CDR2: MNHEY and SMNVEV (reference sequence). The CDR3 is 21 amino acids. V lost 7 bases to trimming and J lost 6 bases, with 36 bases between them. CDR3 nucleotides: TGTGCCAGCACCCAACAAAGGCTTAGGCGGGGAAACATTTCAGGGGCCGGGGAGCTGTTTTTT. It encodes CASTQQRLRRGNISGAGELFF.

This chain connects TRBV5-5 to TRBJ2-5, with 7 bases lining up with TRBD1. The junction had 7 bases not matched to a gene; V was cut back by 2 bases and J by 3 bases. This CDR3 has 15 amino acids. Germline CDR1 reads SGHKS; CDR2 reads YYEKEE (reference sequence). The CDR3 DNA is TGTGCCAGCAGCTTCGATGAAACAGGGGAAGAGACCCAGTACTTC. Translating gives CASSFDETGEETQYF.

V usage is TRBV30 and J usage is TRBJ1-3; D call uncertain. V shed 5 bases and J shed 4 bases, with 12 bases lying between them. In germline, CDR1 is GTSNPN, CDR2 SVGIG (reference sequence). This CDR3 is built from 13 residues. The CDR3 region is CAWVLTGGNTIYF. As DNA, the CDR3 is TGTGCCTGGGTCCTAACGGGGGGAAACACCATATATTTT.

The V gene is TRBV7-8, the J gene TRBJ1-4; D is perhaps TRBD1 (5 bases). CDR3 length: 15 residues. Germline-derived CDR1 and CDR2 are SGHVS and FQNEAQ. V was pared by 1 base and J by 8 bases, with 14 bases between. The CDR3 coding sequence is TGTGCCAGCAGCTTAGACCGGGCACGGGGCGAAAAACTGTTTTTT. Amino acids: CASSLDRARGEKLFF.

V gene TRBV4-1 combines with J gene TRBJ2-3, with 9 bases matching TRBD2. V was clipped by 5 bases and J by 3 bases; unmatched bases: 3. Germline CDR1 MGHRA, CDR2 YSYEKL. The CDR3 contains 14 residues. The CDR3, as DNA: TGCGCCAGCAGCATGAGCGGGAGGACAGATACGCAGTATTTT. It translates to CASSMSGRTDTQYF.

The chain couples TRBV7-2 to TRBJ2-1; D remains unclear. The CDR3 has 16 amino acids. Trimming stripped 5 bases from V and 4 bases from J, with 18 bases between. Germline-derived CDR1 and CDR2 are SGHTA and FQGNSA. The CDR3 region is CASSVHGARWYNEQFF. CDR3 sequence (DNA): TGTGCCAGCAGCGTCCACGGCGCCCGGTGGTACAATGAGCAGTTCTTC.

A note on this clone: A read error may account for a junction end that differs from germline. V is TRBV5-5 and J is TRBJ2-2; possibly TRBD1 for D (6 bases). Germline assignment: CDR1 SGHKS and CDR2 YYEKEE (reference sequence). The CDR3 spans 13 residues. CDR3 DNA: TGTGCCAGCAGGTTGGGGGCCCCCGGGGAGCTGTTTTTT. Protein: CASRLGAPGELFF.

The CDR3 protein is CAISESTGLAGDYEQYF. The CDR3 DNA is TGTGCCATCAGTGAGTCGACAGGACTAGCGGGAGACTACGAGCAGTACTTC. This chain links TRBV10-3 with TRBJ2-7, with 13 nucleotides matching TRBD2. With V trimmed by 0 bases and J by 3 bases, 5 bases remained unmatched. The CDR3 sequence is 17 residues long. Per the germline V gene, CDR1 is ENHRY and CDR2 is SYGVKD.

The V call is TRBV30, the J call TRBJ1-1; possible D gene TRBD1, 5 bases. The CDR3 length is 12 residues. From germline, CDR1 is GTSNPN and CDR2 SVGIG (reference sequence). V was trimmed by 2 bases and J by 8 bases, leaving 12 bases between them. Here the CDR3 reads CAWSPVGAEAFF. The CDR3 coding sequence is TGTGCCTGGAGTCCGGTAGGGGCGGAAGCTTTCTTT. The full variable domain, its missing parts supplied by reference TRBV30 and TRBJ1-1, is SQTIHQWPATLVQPVGSPLSLECTVEGTSNPNLYWYRQAAGRGLQLLFYSVGIGQISSEVPQNLSASRPQDRQFILSSKKLLLSDSGFYLCAWSPVGAEAFFGQGTRLTVV.